Below, one TCR beta chain is given with its context. This clonotype was seen a few times. This clone's antigen is unknown. No quality values exist for individual bases; no much larger clone is one base distant. The library was prepared using 5' RACE. The run used an Illumina HiSeq 2500. A second PCR of roughly 6 to 12 cycles was performed with a sample-barcoded 5' primer and a J-beta primer mix. A template-switch 5' adaptor carrying 12 random nucleotides introduced a unique molecular identifier onto each TCR beta cDNA molecule. At least 2.5 million CDR3-containing paired-end reads were obtained from each sample. First-strand cDNA was synthesized from all RNA with the Mint cDNA synthesis kit, primed by a TRBC-specific oligonucleotide. Following uracil-DNA glycosylase treatment, a first 18-cycle PCR with universal primers M1SS and BC2_uni_R was performed on all cDNA. The original pipeline was this. Each sample was normalized by randomly selecting 1 million high-quality reads, each carrying a distinct molecular identifier. Reads sharing molecular identifiers were discarded rather than binned into consensus sequences. MiTCR, set to a Q25 quality threshold and the strictest error-elimination algorithm, was used for CDR3 identification, clonotype clustering and error correction. A nonparametric unseen species model using Euler transformation provided a lower-bound estimate of total TCR beta diversity. Clones were called with MiXCR by TCRdb after fastp trimmed the public reads at Q25, and only in-frame beta chains were retained. Each CDR3 protein appears once, grouped with its most common genes and DNA. These V and J calls are TCRdb output, not the study's own analysis. A total of about 1.8 million distinct CDR3 sequences appear in this sample, around half of them only once. The ten largest account for roughly 2.1% of the sample.

Donors were roughly 40 systemically healthy Caucasian individuals from Russia aged 6 to 90 years. Approximately 9.7 milliliters of peripheral blood were drawn from each donor into EDTA-treated Vacutainer tubes. Ficoll-Paque density-gradient centrifugation was used to isolate PBMCs, with at least 7 million obtained per sample. Total RNA, at least 6 micrograms per sample, was extracted from PBMCs with Trizol reagent. Naive CD45RAhigh/CD27high T cell percentages were measured by flow cytometry on a PBMC aliquot from every donor. The data originate from a study of blood T cells in healthy people across ages (dated by TCRdb to between 2015 and 2017). With regard to the full study: In model experiments, roughly one uniquely barcoded TCR beta cDNA molecule per two T cells was captured by template switching. The donors were divided into four age groups: young (average around 17 years), middle-aged (about 39), aged (approximately 62) and long-lived (82). Age-related changes in TCR beta repertoire diversity were measured in the study by deep sequencing normalized with unique cDNA molecular identifiers. The study analyzed two additional independent replicas of 1 million unique cDNA reads from the same blood draw for two donors, one aged 18 to 30 and one aged 80 or older. To avoid experimental bias, donors of different ages were randomly spread across the sequencing lanes.

Its CDR3 holds 13 amino acids, cysteine through phenylalanine. The DNA shown is the 39-base CDR3, in frame from base 1. The germline ends are 9 bases apart after V is trimmed by 3 bases and J by 3 bases. The germline V gene gives CDR1 as MNHNS and CDR2 as SASEGT. The study at large found these results: As age increased, observed TCR beta diversity per million T cells dropped in a roughly linear way, and a significant reduction was already evident by age about 40. Conclusive comparison of naive and antigen-experienced compartments was prevented by the profiling of bulk unsorted PBMCs. Estimates of total diversity based on one million sequenced T cells were regarded as lower bounds and as underestimates. The CMV infection status of donors was not known, potentially confounding age-related changes in expanded clonotypes. Observed TCR beta diversity correlated strongly with the percentage of naive T cells measured by flow cytometry. Compared with the aged group, the long-lived group had more naive CD4+ T cells, fewer expanded clones and increased TCR diversity, suggesting age selection.

Sequencing input: blood. This clonotype was sampled from a woman aged 40 to 55 in good health. The rearranged segments are TRBV6-1 and TRBJ2-7, with no reliable assignment of the D segment. CDR3 sequence: CASSEYRNYEQYF. The nucleotide sequence reads TGTGCCAGCAGTGAGTACCGTAACTACGAGCAGTACTTC.